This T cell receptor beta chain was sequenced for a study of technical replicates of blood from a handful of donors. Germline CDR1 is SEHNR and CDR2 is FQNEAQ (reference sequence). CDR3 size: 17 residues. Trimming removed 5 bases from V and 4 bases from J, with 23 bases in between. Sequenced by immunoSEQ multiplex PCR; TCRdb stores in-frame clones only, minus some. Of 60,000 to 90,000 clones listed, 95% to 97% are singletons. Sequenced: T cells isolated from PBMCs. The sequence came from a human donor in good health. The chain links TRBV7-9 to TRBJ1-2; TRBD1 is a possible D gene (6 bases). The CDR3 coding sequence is TGTGCCAGCAGCCCTATGGGGGGGGTGACAGGACTCTATGGCTACACCTTC. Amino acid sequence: CASSPMGGVTGLYGYTF.